This T cell receptor (beta chain) was retrieved from a study of CD4 T cells in relation to SARS-CoV-2 and coronaviruses. About the research overall: TCR beta CDR3s were sequenced after 10-day antigen culture of PBMCs. Controls used an HIV-1 Nef peptide pool or no peptide.

Notes on the study in general: Compared with monoreactive clones, crossreactive clones showed significantly weaker SARS-CoV-2 expansion.

The assay was immunoSEQ multiplex PCR, and TCRdb's table has in-frame clones only and misses some. Among 20,000 or so clones listed, about 72% were seen once. As concerns this clone: The antigen remains undetermined.

V shed 0 bases, J shed 6 bases, and the junction held 0 bases outside the gene matches. This CDR3 has 15 amino acids. Germline V CDR1 and CDR2: MRHNA, SNTAGT. Unexposed donor CD4+ T cells date from about 2011-2018, before the COVID-19 pandemic. The cells were cultured for over eight days before CD4+ T cells were isolated. Each well had a few million PBMCs in 5% human AB serum with IL-2. The sequencing sample was made of CD4+ T cells from PBMCs, cultured in vitro. The V call is TRBV6-4, the J call TRBJ2-1; 12 bases align to TRBD2. The source is a human donor in good health. CDR3 protein: CASSDSTSGSNEQFF. CDR3 coding DNA: TGTGCCAGCAGTGACTCGACTAGCGGGAGCAATGAGCAGTTCTTC.